This TCR beta chain was obtained from a study of blood T cell repertoires in COVID-19. As for the study in general: From the United States, Italy and Spain came samples of acute and convalescent COVID-19. PBMCs, B-cell-depleted T cells, or T cells were the source of the cDNA or gDNA that made up the material.

Membership in each cohort depended on participant-reported clinical history. Study processing details: Counts of nucleated cells, estimated from reference gene primer amplification, were obtained. Profiling relied on immunoSEQ multiplex PCR, and the TCRdb table lists in-frame clones only, not all of them. The V and J calls and clone size were taken over from that table, and D and trimming were inferred from the DNA. The sample includes fewer than 200,000 clones, around 80% of them seen just once. In its sample, this clone was seen once. Germline-derived CDR1 and CDR2 are SGDLS and YYNGEE. CDR3 length equals 13 residues. The germline V and J ends were trimmed by 3 bases and 8 bases, with 14 bases remaining between them.

The origin of this receptor is a woman in her fifties or sixties in a cohort exposed to, infected with or recovered from COVID-19 (not recorded which). Material for sequencing was PBMCs or T cells enriched from blood (not recorded which). V usage is TRBV9 and J usage is TRBJ1-2; the D gene is possibly TRBD1 (5 bases). CDR3 bases: TGTGCCAGCAGCGGCGGGGGAGGGGTAGGCTACACCTTC. Protein sequence: CASSGGGGVGYTF.